One sample yielded the 7 T cell receptor beta chains listed below, sequenced in a study of T cell responses to AZD1222 COVID-19 vaccine. Sequencing was performed with immunoSEQ multiplex PCR; in TCRdb, only in-frame clones are kept and a portion is missing. The table lists about 150,000 clones, over 75% of them singletons, with under 4% in the top ten. The specimen comprised peripheral blood, sampled 28 days after the second AZD1222 dose. These receptors all come from an adult who received the AZD1222 COVID-19 vaccine.

Note on this clone: Other DNA variants within this sample encode the same CDR3. The CDR3 loop reads CASSLGPNTEAFF. CDR3 bases: TGTGCCAGCAGTTTAGGGCCGAACACTGAAGCTTTCTTT. V usage is TRBV12-3 or TRBV12-4 and J usage is TRBJ1-1; D unclear. The germline V and J ends were trimmed by 1 base and 1 base, with 4 bases remaining between them. The CDR3 sequence is 13 residues long.

The chain joins TRBV2 to TRBJ1-5, with 8 bases aligning to TRBD1. From germline, CDR1 is SNHLY and CDR2 FYNNEI. The junction had 7 bases not matched to a gene; V was cut back by 7 bases and J by 2 bases. The CDR3 length is 15 residues. The DNA for the CDR3 is TGTGCCAGCAACCCGGACAGGGCGGGCAATCAGCCCCAGCATTTT. It yields the protein CASNPDRAGNQPQHF. The whole variable domain, remainder taken from reference TRBV2 and TRBJ1-5, is EPEVTQTPSHQVTQMGQEVILRCVPISNHLYFYWYRQILGQKVEFLVSFYNNEISEKSEIFDDQFSVERPDGSNFTLKIRSTKLEDSAMYFCASNPDRAGNQPQHFGDGTRLSIL.

This rearrangement joins TRBV18 to TRBJ1-2; D gene unclear. The CDR3 length is 11 residues. Germline values: CDR1 KGHSH, CDR2 LQKENI. V was clipped by 2 bases and J by 6 bases, with 4 bases between them. The CDR3 DNA is TGTGCCAGCTCACCAAAGGATGGCTACACCTTC. Translating it yields CASSPKDGYTF.

The chain combines TRBV28 with TRBJ1-5; the match to TRBD1 covers 7 bases. The length of the CDR3 is 14 residues. Germline V CDR1 and CDR2: MDHEN, SYDVKM. V lost 2 bases and J lost 7; bases outside the gene matches: 5. CDR3 sequence reads: CASSLRGRLQPQHF. The CDR3 bases are TGTGCCAGCAGTTTAAGGGGGCGCCTCCAGCCCCAGCATTTT.

V usage is TRBV29-1 and J usage is TRBJ1-1, with TRBD1 identical over 7 bases. The germline V gene has CDR1 SQVTM and CDR2 ANQGSEA. Unmatched junction bases numbered 4, after V lost 5 bases and J lost 1 base. The CDR3 extends over 13 amino acids. The CDR3 coding sequence is TGCAGCGTTACGACAGGGCCGAACACTGAAGCTTTCTTT. This sequence encodes CSVTTGPNTEAFF. Combining the CDR3 with reference TRBV29-1 and TRBJ1-1 gives the whole variable domain SAVISQKPSRDICQRGTSLTIQCQVDSQVTMMFWYRQQPGQSLTLIATANQGSEATYESGFVIDKFPISRPNLTFSTLTVSNMSPEDSSIYLCSVTTGPNTEAFFGQGTRLTVV.

V gene TRBV19 combines with J gene TRBJ1-5; D possibly corresponds to TRBD1 (5 bases). V gave up 3 bases and J gave up 6 bases, with 12 bases separating them. The CDR3 length is 14 residues. Germline CDR1 LNHDA, CDR2 SQIVND (reference sequence). CDR3 sequence: CASSILGGAQPQHF. The CDR3 bases are TGTGCCAGTAGTATTTTGGGTGGGGCTCAGCCCCAGCATTTT.

This clone appeared once. This sequence joins TRBV5-1 and TRBJ2-1; D may be TRBD2 (5 bases). V was cut by 6 bases and J by 8 bases, with 21 bases left in between. The CDR3 covers 15 residues. The germline CDR1 and CDR2 sequences are SGHRS and YFSETQ. DNA of the CDR3: TGCGCCAGCACCTTAGGTGGGAGTAAGCAAGATGAGCAGTTCTTC. This sequence encodes CASTLGGSKQDEQFF. The variable domain in full, with the rest retrieved from reference TRBV5-1 and TRBJ2-1, is KAGVTQTPRYLIKTRGQQVTLSCSPISGHRSVSWYQQTPGQGLQFLFEYFSETQRNKGNFPGRFSGRQFSNSRSEMNVSTLELGDSALYLCASTLGGSKQDEQFFGPGTRLTVL.